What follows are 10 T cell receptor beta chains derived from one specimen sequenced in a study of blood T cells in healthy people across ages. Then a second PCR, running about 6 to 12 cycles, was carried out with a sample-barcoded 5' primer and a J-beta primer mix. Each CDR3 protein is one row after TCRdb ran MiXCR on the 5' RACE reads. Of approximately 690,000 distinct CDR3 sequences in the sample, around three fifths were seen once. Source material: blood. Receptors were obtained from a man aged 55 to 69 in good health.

CDR3 in DNA: TGTGCCAGCAGTTCCGGACAGGCCGAAGGTGTGGGTCCCCTCCACTTT. Its protein product is CASSSGQAEGVGPLHF. J is TRBJ1-6 and V is TRBV6-6, with 7 bases fitting TRBD1. This CDR3 contains 16 residues. Germline CDR1 and CDR2: MNHNY and SVGAGI (reference sequence). V lost 4 bases to trimming and J lost 13 bases; unmatched junction nucleotides: 16.

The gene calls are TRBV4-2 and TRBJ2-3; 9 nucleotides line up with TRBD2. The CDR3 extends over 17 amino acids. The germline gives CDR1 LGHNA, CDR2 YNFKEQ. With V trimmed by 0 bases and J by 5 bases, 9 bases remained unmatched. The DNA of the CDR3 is TGTGCCAGCAGCCAAGAGGTGGCGGGAGGGCCGGTAGATACGCAGTATTTT. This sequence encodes CASSQEVAGGPVDTQYF.

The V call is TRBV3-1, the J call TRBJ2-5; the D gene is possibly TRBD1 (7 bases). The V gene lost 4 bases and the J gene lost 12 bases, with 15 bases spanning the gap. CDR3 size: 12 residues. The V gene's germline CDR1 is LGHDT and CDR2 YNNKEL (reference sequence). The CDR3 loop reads CASSPGQDYKYF. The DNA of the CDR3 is TGTGCCAGCAGCCCCGGACAGGACTATAAGTACTTC.

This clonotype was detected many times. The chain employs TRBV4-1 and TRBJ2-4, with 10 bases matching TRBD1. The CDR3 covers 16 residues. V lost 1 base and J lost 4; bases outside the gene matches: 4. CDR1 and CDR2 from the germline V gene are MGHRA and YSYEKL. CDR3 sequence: CASSQAPGQGKNIQYF. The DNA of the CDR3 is TGCGCCAGCAGCCAAGCTCCGGGACAGGGGAAAAACATTCAGTACTTC.

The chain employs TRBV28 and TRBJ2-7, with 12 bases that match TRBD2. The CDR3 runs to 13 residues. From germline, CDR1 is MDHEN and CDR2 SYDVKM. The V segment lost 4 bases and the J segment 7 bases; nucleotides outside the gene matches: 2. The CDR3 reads CASSWGTSGEQYF. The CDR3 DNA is TGTGCCAGCAGTTGGGGGACTAGCGGGGAGCAGTACTTC. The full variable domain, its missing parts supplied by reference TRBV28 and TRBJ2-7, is DVKVTQSSRYLVKRTGEKVFLECVQDMDHENMFWYRQDPGLGLRLIYFSYDVKMKEKGDIPEGYSVSREKKERFSLILESASTNQTSMYLCASSWGTSGEQYFGPGTRLTVT.

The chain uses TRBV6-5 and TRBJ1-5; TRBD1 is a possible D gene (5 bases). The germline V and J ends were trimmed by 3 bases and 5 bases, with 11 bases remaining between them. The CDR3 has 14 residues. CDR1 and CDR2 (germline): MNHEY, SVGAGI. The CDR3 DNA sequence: TGTGCCAGCAGTTATCGCAGGGCCCATCAGCCCCAGCATTTT. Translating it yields CASSYRRAHQPQHF.

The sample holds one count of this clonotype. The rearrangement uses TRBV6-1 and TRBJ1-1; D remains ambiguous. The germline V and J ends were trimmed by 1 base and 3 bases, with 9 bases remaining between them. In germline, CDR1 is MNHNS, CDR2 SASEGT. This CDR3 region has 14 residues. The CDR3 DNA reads TGTGCCAGCAGTGAAGAAAGGACGTACACTGAAGCTTTCTTT. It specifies CASSEERTYTEAFF.

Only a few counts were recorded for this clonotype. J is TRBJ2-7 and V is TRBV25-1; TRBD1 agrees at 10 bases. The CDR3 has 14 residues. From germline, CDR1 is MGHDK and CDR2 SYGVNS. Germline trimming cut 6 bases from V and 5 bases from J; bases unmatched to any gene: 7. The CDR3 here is CASSRDRGVNEQYF. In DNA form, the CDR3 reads TGTGCCAGCAGCCGGGACAGGGGTGTCAACGAGCAGTACTTC.

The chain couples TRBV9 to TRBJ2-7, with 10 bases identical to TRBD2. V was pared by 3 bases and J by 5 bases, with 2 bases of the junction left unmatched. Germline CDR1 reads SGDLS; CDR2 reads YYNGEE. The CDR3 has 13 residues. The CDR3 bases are TGTGCCAGCAGCGCCGGGACTAGCGACGAGCAGTACTTC. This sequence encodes CASSAGTSDEQYF.

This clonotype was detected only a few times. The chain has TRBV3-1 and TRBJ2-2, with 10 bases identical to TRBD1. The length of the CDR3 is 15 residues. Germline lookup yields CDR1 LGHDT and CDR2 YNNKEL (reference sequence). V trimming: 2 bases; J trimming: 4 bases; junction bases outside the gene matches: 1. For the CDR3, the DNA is TGTGCCAGCAGCCAACGGACAGGGGGCACCGGGGAGCTGTTTTTT. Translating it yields CASSQRTGGTGELFF. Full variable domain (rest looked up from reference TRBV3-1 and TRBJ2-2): DTAVSQTPKYLVTQMGNDKSIKCEQNLGHDTMYWYKQDSKKFLKIMFSYNNKELIINETVPNRFSPKSPDKAHLNLHINSLELGDSAVYFCASSQRTGGTGELFFGEGSRLTVL.